One and the same sample provided the 18 T cell receptor beta chains below, sequenced in a study of shared clonotypes between healthy human individuals. The protocol was immunoSEQ multiplex PCR, while the TCRdb copy is restricted to in-frame clones and leaves out a portion. Of nearly 1 million clones detected, about three quarters appear once; the ten largest clones hold roughly 1.5%. Source material: memory CD4+ T cells sorted from blood. The subset was: CD45RA-negative fraction. The receptor set was obtained from a man younger than 30 in good health.

The J gene is TRBJ1-3, the V gene TRBV7-2; 8 bases are shared with TRBD1. The CDR3 has 15 amino acids. The germline gives CDR1 SGHTA, CDR2 FQGNSA. The ends lost 1 base at V and 3 bases at J; junction bases unmatched: 2. DNA for the CDR3: TGTGCCAGCAGCTTAGACAGGGGGTATGGAAACACCATATATTTT. Protein sequence: CASSLDRGYGNTIYF.

The sample holds a few counts of this clone. Different DNA sequences within this sample yield the same CDR3. V is TRBV15 and J is TRBJ2-7; possible D gene TRBD1, 5 bases. CDR3 length: 14 residues. The ends were cut back, 0 bases at V and 0 bases at J, with 6 bases in the middle. Germline assignment: CDR1 LNHNV and CDR2 YYDKDF (reference sequence). The CDR3 region is CATSRDTGSYEQYF. The DNA for the CDR3 is TGTGCCACCAGCAGAGATACAGGCTCCTACGAGCAGTACTTC.

The chain combines TRBV14 with TRBJ2-6; D is undetermined. Germline V CDR1 and CDR2: SGHDN, FVKESK. The CDR3 consists of 13 residues. V shed 7 bases and J shed 2 bases, with 6 bases lying between them. CDR3 nucleotides: TGTGCCAGCACTATGGCTGGGGCCAACGTCCTGACTTTC. Translation: CASTMAGANVLTF.

The chain has TRBV5-1 and TRBJ2-3; 7 nucleotides align to TRBD2. CDR3 length: 13 residues. The germline V gene has CDR1 SGHRS and CDR2 YFSETQ. The V and J ends lost 0 bases and 5 bases, in that order; junction bases with no gene match: 0. CDR3 in amino acids: CASSLAGGDTQYF. Here the CDR3 DNA reads TGCGCCAGCAGCTTGGCGGGGGGAGATACGCAGTATTTT. The whole variable domain, filled in from reference TRBV5-1 and TRBJ2-3, reads KAGVTQTPRYLIKTRGQQVTLSCSPISGHRSVSWYQQTPGQGLQFLFEYFSETQRNKGNFPGRFSGRQFSNSRSEMNVSTLELGDSALYLCASSLAGGDTQYFGPGTRLTVL.

This clone was seen ten or more times. The chain joins TRBV10-3 to TRBJ1-4; D call uncertain. Germline V lookup: CDR1 ENHRY, CDR2 SYGVKD. The CDR3 is made up of 13 amino acids. Trimming stripped 10 bases from V and 3 bases from J, with 12 bases between. For the CDR3, the DNA is TGTGCCACCGCAAAGGAGGCTAATGAAAAACTGTTTTTT. It specifies CATAKEANEKLFF.

The J gene is TRBJ2-4, the V gene TRBV11-3; D is perhaps TRBD1 (6 bases). The germline V gene has CDR1 SGHNT and CDR2 YENEEA. Trimming took off 0 bases at V and 0 bases at J, with 6 bases between the two ends. The CDR3 extends over 15 amino acids. The chain's CDR3 is CASSLEGGAKNIQYF. CDR3 bases: TGTGCCAGCAGCTTAGAAGGGGGAGCCAAAAACATTCAGTACTTC.

This clone was counted a few times. The same CDR3 can be traced to other DNA sequences in this sample. This chain uses TRBV20-1 with TRBJ2-5, with D maybe TRBD2 (5 bases). The CDR3 spans 11 residues. CDR1 and CDR2 (germline): DFQATT, SNEGSKA (reference sequence). V lost 5 bases and J lost 5, with 9 bases in between. DNA of the CDR3: TGCAGTGCTTGGCGCGGGGAGACCCAGTACTTC. Protein sequence: CSAWRGETQYF.

The chain is built from TRBV9 and TRBJ1-3; the D gene is possibly TRBD1 (5 bases). Germline-derived CDR1 and CDR2 are SGDLS and YYNGEE. The CDR3 length is 17 residues. The V gene lost 4 bases and the J gene lost 0 bases, with 17 bases spanning the gap. The CDR3 bases are TGTGCCAGCAGCTCCTACTCTGGGGGAAGCTCTGGAAACACCATATATTTT. Its protein is CASSSYSGGSSGNTIYF.

The CDR3 region is CASSEAQGHSYGYTF. CDR3 in DNA: TGTGCCAGCAGTGAGGCTCAAGGACACTCCTATGGCTACACCTTC. The chain links TRBV6-4 to TRBJ1-2, with D maybe TRBD1 (5 bases). Trimming left V 3 bases short and J 4 bases short, with 15 bases between. Germline-derived CDR1 and CDR2 are MRHNA and SNTAGT. CDR3 length: 15 residues.

The chain couples TRBV6-1 to TRBJ2-3, with D tentatively TRBD2 (6 bases). The germline V gene has CDR1 MNHNS and CDR2 SASEGT. The CDR3 is made up of 14 amino acids. With 5 bases removed from V and 3 bases from J, the gap between germline ends came to 12 bases. The CDR3 spells CASSFDGRTDTQYF. CDR3 coding DNA: TGTGCCAGCAGTTTCGACGGGAGAACAGATACGCAGTATTTT.

The chain employs TRBV18 and TRBJ2-5; D perhaps matches TRBD1 (6 bases). CDR3 length: 12 residues. Germline CDR1 is KGHSH and CDR2 is LQKENI. Trimming took 8 bases from V and 5 from J, leaving 12 bases between them. CDR3 nucleotide sequence: TGTGCCAGCACCAGGGGTGAGGAGACCCAGTACTTC. Protein: CASTRGEETQYF.

V is TRBV7-2 and J is TRBJ2-5; D is undetermined. The germline V and J ends were trimmed by 2 bases and 9 bases, with 7 bases remaining between them. This CDR3 is 11 amino acids long. Germline V lookup: CDR1 SGHTA, CDR2 FQGNSA. The CDR3 bases are TGTGCCAGCAGCTTAAATTACGCCCAGTACTTC. Translated: CASSLNYAQYF.

The chain has TRBV2 and TRBJ1-1; a possible D gene is TRBD1 (6 bases). The CDR3 contains 16 residues. Per germline, CDR1 SNHLY and CDR2 FYNNEI. V lost 6 bases and J 6 bases, leaving 23 bases between the germline ends. The CDR3: CASRIQTGKVSSEAFF. The CDR3 coding sequence is TGTGCCAGCAGGATACAAACAGGGAAGGTTAGCTCTGAAGCTTTCTTT. Based on the CDR3 plus reference TRBV2 and TRBJ1-1, the full variable domain is EPEVTQTPSHQVTQMGQEVILRCVPISNHLYFYWYRQILGQKVEFLVSFYNNEISEKSEIFDDQFSVERPDGSNFTLKIRSTKLEDSAMYFCASRIQTGKVSSEAFFGQGTRLTVV.

The chain carries TRBV7-9 and TRBJ2-3; TRBD1 agrees at 7 bases. Unmatched junction bases numbered 8, after V lost 8 bases and J lost 0 bases. CDR3 length: 15 amino acids. Germline V gene lookup returns CDR1 SEHNR and CDR2 FQNEAQ (reference sequence). As DNA, the CDR3 is TGTGCCAGCGGGCTGAGGGGGCTTAGCACAGATACGCAGTATTTT. This translates into CASGLRGLSTDTQYF. The variable domain in full, with the rest retrieved from reference TRBV7-9 and TRBJ2-3, is DTGVSQNPRHKITKRGQNVTFRCDPISEHNRLYWYRQTLGQGPEFLTYFQNEAQLEKSRLLSDRFSAERPKGSFSTLEIQRTEQGDSAMYLCASGLRGLSTDTQYFGPGTRLTVL.

This chain connects TRBV18 to TRBJ2-1; TRBD1 might be the D (6 bases). Germline V gene sequence: CDR1 KGHSH, CDR2 LQKENI. CDR3 length: 17 residues. V shed 4 bases and J shed 9 bases, with 25 bases lying between them. CDR3 sequence (DNA): TGTGCCAGCTCACTACAGGGAACCCCCGGGATTACAGTTGAGCAGTTCTTC. The encoded protein is CASSLQGTPGITVEQFF.

This chain uses TRBV5-1 with TRBJ2-3; 10 bases agree with TRBD2. CDR3 length equals 17 residues. CDR1 and CDR2 (germline): SGHRS, YFSETQ. V was pared by 4 bases and J by 3 bases, with 11 bases of the junction left unmatched. CDR3 nucleotides: TGCGCCAGCAGCGTACAGCGGGGGGGCGCCTCGACAGATACGCAGTATTTT. Translating gives CASSVQRGGASTDTQYF. Full variable domain (outside the CDR3, taken from reference TRBV5-1 and TRBJ2-3): KAGVTQTPRYLIKTRGQQVTLSCSPISGHRSVSWYQQTPGQGLQFLFEYFSETQRNKGNFPGRFSGRQFSNSRSEMNVSTLELGDSALYLCASSVQRGGASTDTQYFGPGTRLTVL.

This clone has only a few counts. The CDR3 DNA reads TGTGCCAGCAGTAGGACAGGGCAAGGCGGAGCTTTCTTT. Amino acids: CASSRTGQGGAFF. The chain has TRBV2 and TRBJ1-1, with 8 bases identical to TRBD1. V shed 5 bases, J shed 10 bases, and the junction held 9 bases outside the gene matches. The length of the CDR3 is 13 residues. From germline, CDR1 is SNHLY and CDR2 FYNNEI.

The rearrangement uses TRBV7-9 and TRBJ1-1; D unclear. With 8 bases removed from V and 1 base from J, the gap between germline ends came to 11 bases. CDR1 is SEHNR and CDR2 is FQNEAQ in the germline V gene (reference sequence). The CDR3 is 13 amino acids. The CDR3 protein is CASFRTANTEAFF. Written as DNA, the CDR3 is TGTGCCAGCTTTAGGACCGCGAACACTGAAGCTTTCTTT.